This TCR beta chain was profiled in a study of tumor-infiltrating lymphocytes in localized non-small cell lung cancer. Study results and caveats: Tumor T-cell fraction was not associated with recurrence-free survival.

CDR1 SGHRS and CDR2 YFSETQ come from the germline V gene. The CDR3 is made up of 13 amino acids. Trimming stripped 4 bases from V and 6 bases from J, with 13 bases between. The repertoire was sequenced with immunoSEQ multiplex PCR; TCRdb's copy has only in-frame clones and lacks some. Of approximately 24,000 clones detected, approximately 64% appear once; the ten largest clones hold roughly 5.4%. For this clone: Its antigen is currently unknown.

V and J are TRBV5-1 and TRBJ1-2; the D is unclear. Source material: lung tumor tissue. The receptor was derived from a human donor with non-small cell lung cancer. CDR3 amino acids: CASSDGPPDGYTF. CDR3 sequence (DNA): TGCGCCAGCAGCGACGGGCCTCCGGATGGCTACACCTTC.